The 26 T cell receptor beta chains in this list originate from one sample, sequenced in a study of blood T cell repertoires in COVID-19. Clones were sequenced by immunoSEQ multiplex PCR, and TCRdb holds only the in-frame ones, with some missing. This sample has under 200,000 clones, with 79% found just once. Sequencing was performed on peripheral blood. All receptors derive from a woman in her 40s with COVID-19, enrolled during active disease.

This rearrangement joins TRBV10-3 to TRBJ2-3; 13 bases are shared with TRBD2. V was clipped by 7 bases and J by 4 bases; unmatched bases: 11. Per germline, CDR1 ENHRY and CDR2 SYGVKD. CDR3 length: 17 residues. The CDR3 coding sequence is TGTGCCATCAATCCCTCTACTAGCGGGGGGGCATCAGATACGCAGTATTTT. Its protein is CAINPSTSGGASDTQYF.

This clone was seen a handful of times. V gene TRBV6-7 combines with J gene TRBJ2-7, with D possibly matching TRBD2 (6 bases). TRBV6-7 is designated an ORF whose function remains uncertain. Trimming stripped 7 bases from V and 3 bases from J, with 10 bases between. The CDR3 totals 12 residues. The CDR3 reads CASKGGYYEQYF. The CDR3 nucleotides read TGTGCCAGCAAGGGAGGCTACTACGAGCAGTACTTC.

The chain carries TRBV27 and TRBJ1-5, with 8 bases aligning to TRBD1. The CDR3 is 15 amino acids. V was pared by 2 bases and J by 2 bases, with 2 bases of the junction left unmatched. The V gene's germline CDR1 is MNHEY and CDR2 SMNVEV (reference sequence). The DNA of the CDR3 is TGTGCCAGCAGTTTAAGGGGACAGGGCAATCAGCCCCAGCATTTT. Its protein is CASSLRGQGNQPQHF.

The rearrangement links TRBV4-1 to TRBJ1-2; D perhaps matches TRBD1 (5 bases). V was shortened by 0 bases and J by 3 bases, with 14 bases between the two germline ends. The CDR3 extends over 16 amino acids. CDR1 and CDR2 (germline): MGHRA, YSYEKL. For the CDR3, the DNA is TGCGCCAGCAGCCAAGATGCGTCCGGCAGGGACTATGGCTACACCTTC. As protein: CASSQDASGRDYGYTF.

The chain carries TRBV7-8 and TRBJ1-6; a possible D gene is TRBD1 (6 bases). The CDR3 consists of 13 residues. Trimming cost V 10 bases and J 10 bases, with 17 bases left between them. The V gene's germline CDR1 is SGHVS and CDR2 FQNEAQ. The CDR3 DNA is TGTGCCACCAGAACAGGGAATCGATCACCCCTCCACTTT. Amino acids: CATRTGNRSPLHF.

The rearrangement joins TRBV27 to TRBJ2-5; the match to TRBD1 covers 12 bases. Germline CDR1 is MNHEY and CDR2 is SMNVEV (reference sequence). The CDR3 has 19 residues. V shed 5 bases, J shed 5 bases, and the junction held 18 bases outside the gene matches. CDR3 sequence reads: CASSRTIGTGGAGRETQYF. The CDR3 bases are TGTGCCAGCAGTCGGACAATTGGGACAGGGGGCGCAGGGCGCGAGACCCAGTACTTC.

The chain links TRBV5-6 to TRBJ1-6; D not resolved. V lost 0 bases and J lost 7, with 11 bases in between. This CDR3 has 15 residues. Germline CDR1 SGHDT, CDR2 YYEEEE. CDR3 nucleotides: TGTGCCAGCAGCTTGGAGAGGTATTCGAATTCACCCCTCCACTTT. This gives the protein CASSLERYSNSPLHF. The full variable domain, completed using reference TRBV5-6 and TRBJ1-6, is DAGVTQSPTHLIKTRGQQVTLRCSPKSGHDTVSWYQQALGQGPQFIFQYYEEEERQRGNFPDRFSGHQFPNYSSELNVNALLLGDSALYLCASSLERYSNSPLHFGNGTRLTVT.

This sequence joins TRBV7-9 and TRBJ1-5, with TRBD1 matching 10 bases. The germline V gene encodes CDR1 SEHNR and CDR2 FQNEAQ (reference sequence). J was trimmed by 4 bases and V by 5 bases; bases with no gene match: 5. The CDR3 has 15 amino acids. Here the CDR3 DNA reads TGTGCCAGCAGCCCCGGGACAGGGGAGAATCAGCCCCAGCATTTT. Encoded protein: CASSPGTGENQPQHF.

The chain employs TRBV6-5 and TRBJ1-3; D possibly corresponds to TRBD1 (6 bases). The CDR3 spans 15 residues. V was clipped by 0 bases and J by 3 bases, with 9 bases between them. CDR1 is MNHEY, CDR2 SVGAGI, per germline. The DNA for the CDR3 is TGTGCCAGCAGTTACTCGAACAGGGATGGAAACACCATATATTTT. It translates to CASSYSNRDGNTIYF.

This clone was observed a few times. This chain links TRBV7-2 with TRBJ1-6; the D is unclear. The V gene lost 5 bases and the J gene lost 8 bases, with 4 bases spanning the gap. Germline V gene lookup returns CDR1 SGHTA and CDR2 FQGNSA. The CDR3 is made up of 11 amino acids. DNA of the CDR3: TGTGCCAGCAGCGAGTATTCACCCCTCCACTTT. This gives the protein CASSEYSPLHF.

This chain joins TRBV7-6 and TRBJ2-5; 9 bases match TRBD2. Per the germline V gene, CDR1 is SGHVS and CDR2 is FNYEAQ. CDR3 length equals 16 residues. The ends lost 5 bases at V and 7 bases at J; junction bases unmatched: 14. The CDR3 protein is CASSPQGSGSMGTQYF. The CDR3 DNA reads TGTGCCAGCAGCCCCCAAGGTAGCGGGAGTATGGGGACCCAGTACTTC.

The gene calls are TRBV2 and TRBJ1-2; a weak D match, TRBD1 (5 bases). The V end was cut by 8 bases, the J end by 8 bases, with 15 bases between. The CDR3 contains 12 residues. Germline CDR1 reads SNHLY; CDR2 reads FYNNEI. CDR3 nucleotide sequence: TGTGCCAGCTCAGGGTCCTTCGGGGGCTACACCTTC. Protein: CASSGSFGGYTF.

CDR3: CASSLGGFINQPQHF. The CDR3, as DNA: TGTGCCAGCAGCTTGGGAGGGTTCATCAATCAGCCCCAGCATTTT. V is TRBV5-6 and J is TRBJ1-5; D unclear. V dropped 0 bases and J dropped 3 bases, with 10 bases sitting between them. This CDR3 spans 15 amino acids. Germline V gene sequence: CDR1 SGHDT, CDR2 YYEEEE.

This rearrangement joins TRBV6-5 to TRBJ1-6; D not resolved. CDR1 is MNHEY and CDR2 is SVGAGI in the germline V gene. There are 15 residues in the CDR3. V was cut by 8 bases and J by 6 bases, with 17 bases left in between. The CDR3 DNA follows: TGTGCCAGCGTCAAGGGCCCTAGCCTTAATTCACCCCTCCACTTT. This translates into CASVKGPSLNSPLHF.

The V and J genes are TRBV25-1 and TRBJ2-3; D perhaps matches TRBD1 (5 bases). Germline-derived CDR1 and CDR2 are MGHDK and SYGVNS. The CDR3 is 12 residues long. The ends were cut back, 7 bases at V and 4 bases at J, with 9 bases in the middle. CDR3 protein: CASNQGADTQYF. The DNA for the CDR3 is TGTGCCAGCAATCAGGGCGCAGATACGCAGTATTTT.

The chain uses TRBV27 and TRBJ2-1, with TRBD1 as a possible D gene (7 bases). The CDR3 has 15 amino acids. Trimming pared 2 bases from V and 6 bases from J, leaving 14 bases between. In germline, CDR1 is MNHEY, CDR2 SMNVEV (reference sequence). CDR3 sequence: CASSLVQGGGNEQFF. The CDR3 coding sequence is TGTGCCAGCAGTTTAGTGCAGGGGGGAGGCAATGAGCAGTTCTTC.

This clone was recorded only once. This rearrangement joins TRBV5-4 to TRBJ1-6; D gene ambiguous. Deletions cut 1 base from V and 7 bases from J, with 9 bases between. The germline V gene encodes CDR1 SGHNT and CDR2 YYREEE (reference sequence). The CDR3 extends over 14 amino acids. In nucleotides, the CDR3 is TGTGCCAGCAGCTTGTTTGGCCCAAATTCACCCCTCCACTTT. The encoded protein is CASSLFGPNSPLHF.

The gene calls are TRBV6-1 and TRBJ1-4, with a possible D match to TRBD1 (6 bases). In germline, CDR1 is MNHNS, CDR2 SASEGT. V lost 2 bases, J lost 5 bases, and 12 bases lay in between. This CDR3 contains 15 residues. The CDR3 coding sequence is TGTGCCAGCAGTGAAAGGGGCAGGGGCAATGAAAAACTGTTTTTT. Amino acid sequence: CASSERGRGNEKLFF.

The chain combines TRBV7-6 with TRBJ1-2, with D possibly TRBD1 on 6 matching bases. Germline V gene sequence: CDR1 SGHVS, CDR2 FNYEAQ. This CDR3 has 12 amino acids. Trimming took off 5 bases at V and 8 bases at J, with 12 bases between the two ends. The CDR3 spells CASSPHREGYTF. As DNA, the CDR3 is TGTGCCAGCAGCCCCCACAGGGAAGGCTACACCTTC.

This chain joins TRBV24-1 and TRBJ1-4; a weak D match, TRBD1 (6 bases). This CDR3 has 19 amino acids. Germline CDR1 reads KGHDR; CDR2 reads SFDVKD. Trimming took off 0 bases at V and 2 bases at J, with 18 bases between the two ends. The CDR3 protein is CATSDLGPGQIDTNEKLFF. CDR3 DNA sequence: TGTGCCACCAGTGATTTGGGGCCGGGACAAATAGACACTAATGAAAAACTGTTTTTT.

As for this clone: Compared with germline, one end of the junction differs, possibly owing to a read error. The chain uses TRBV6-2 or TRBV6-3 and TRBJ1-2, with TRBD1 matching 10 bases. The CDR3 extends over 17 amino acids. Germline lookup yields CDR1 MNHEY and CDR2 SVGEGT. The CDR3 loop reads CASSYSSAGQGNYGYTF. The CDR3 bases are TGTGCCAGCAGCTACTCGTCCGCGGGACAGGGGAACTATGGCTACACCTTC.

The V gene is TRBV4-1, the J gene TRBJ2-1, with D possibly being TRBD1 (7 bases). The CDR3 is 15 amino acids. The germline V gene has CDR1 MGHRA and CDR2 YSYEKL. Trimming removed 5 bases from V and 3 bases from J, with 14 bases in between. The DNA for the CDR3 is TGCGCCAGCAGCTCAGGGGGGAGTAGCTACAATGAGCAGTTCTTC. Residues: CASSSGGSSYNEQFF.

This chain uses TRBV7-2 with TRBJ2-5; weak D call: TRBD1 (6 bases). Trimming left V 2 bases short and J 3 bases short, with 7 bases between. This CDR3 contains 13 residues. CDR1 is SGHTA, CDR2 FQGNSA, per germline. Here the CDR3 reads CASSLNREETQYF. Here the CDR3 DNA reads TGTGCCAGCAGCTTAAACAGGGAAGAGACCCAGTACTTC.

Worth noting for this clone: This sample also contains other DNA sequences that code for the same CDR3. CDR3 protein: CASSQDGATNEKLFF. The CDR3 nucleotides are TGCGCCAGCAGCCAGGACGGGGCAACTAATGAAAAACTGTTTTTT. This chain joins TRBV4-3 and TRBJ1-4, with D uncertain. The germline V gene encodes CDR1 LGHNA and CDR2 YSLEER. CDR3 length: 15 residues. V dropped 3 bases and J dropped 0 bases, with 8 bases sitting between them.

The chain is built from TRBV24-1 and TRBJ2-7, with D unclear. V lost 5 bases, J lost 9 bases, and 13 bases lay in between. Per the germline V gene, CDR1 is KGHDR and CDR2 is SFDVKD. CDR3 length: 12 residues. The CDR3 loop is CATSALYVGQYF. The DNA for the CDR3 is TGTGCCACCAGTGCCCTCTACGTTGGGCAGTACTTC.

V usage is TRBV5-1 and J usage is TRBJ2-1; 10 positions agree with TRBD2. Per the germline V gene, CDR1 is SGHRS and CDR2 is YFSETQ. This CDR3 has 14 residues. V was pared by 9 bases and J by 8 bases, with 11 bases of the junction left unmatched. Here the CDR3 reads CATASGSFRDEQFF. The DNA of the CDR3 is TGCGCCACCGCTAGCGGGAGCTTTCGTGATGAGCAGTTCTTC.